The entry below gives a single T cell receptor beta chain sequence along with its context. Researchers ran the PCR with 60 Vbeta and 13 Jbeta primers. Sequencing used immunoSEQ multiplex PCR; TCRdb keeps in-frame clones, though not all of them. The table lists some 90,000 clones, about three quarters of them singletons, with approximately 1.5% in the top ten. The sample is drawn from a study of cytomegalovirus exposure and HLA in healthy donors. Overall study: An earlier analysis identified 95 million to 120 million unique TCR beta sequences in about 200 million T cells.

Specimen: PBMCs. The sequence was obtained from a man between 40 and 49 years old in good health and CMV-seronegative.

CDR3 nucleotide sequence: TGTGCCAGCAGCCGCGGGGGGACCCCCCGCAATGAGCAGTTCTTC. This encodes CASSRGGTPRNEQFF. The rearrangement links TRBV11-2 to TRBJ2-1, with 8 bases matching TRBD2. Germline assignment: CDR1 SGHAT and CDR2 FQNNGV. CDR3 length: 15 amino acids. The V segment lost 5 bases and the J segment 6 bases; nucleotides outside the gene matches: 9.